This T cell receptor beta chain was profiled in a study of blood T cell repertoires in COVID-19 (dated by TCRdb to the early 2020s). Context from the whole study: Samples covering the acute and convalescent phases of COVID-19 were provided by collaborators in the United States, Italy and Spain. The prospective study material was composed of cDNA or gDNA derived from T cells, B-cell-depleted T cells, or PBMCs. Deeply sampled blood TCRbeta repertoires from subjects exposed to, actively infected with, or recovered from COVID-19 were included in the dataset. The repertoires were released in a freely available public database intended as a resource for research on the immune response to SARS-CoV-2. The samples were drawn from the first 160 participants of the ongoing ImmuneRACE study and from over 950 subjects provided by 6 global collaborators. Sample metadata almost always included a de-identified subject ID, COVID-19 status, age in years and sex. Where HLA class I and class II types were available, the types were taken from metadata supplied by the sample provider, not from assay-based typing.

General study outcomes and caveats: How much clinical and demographic metadata was included differed by source and by participant, and the metadata was provided uncurated.

V is shortened by 2 bases, J by 3 bases, and the region joining them spans 14 bases. As encoded in the germline V gene, CDR1 is SGHAT while CDR2 is FQNNGV. The CDR3 measures 15 amino acids from cysteine to phenylalanine. Of all the DNA, just the CDR3 is kept, 45 bases in frame from base 1. Comments on this clone: Its specific antigen is unknown. Per-base quality was not reported, and no clone a single base away is much larger than it.

TCRbeta CDR3 regions were amplified from genomic DNA by means of the immunoSEQ Assay, a bias-controlled multiplex PCR. In the source study's methods: Nucleated cell counts per sample were estimated from amplification of reference gene primers within the assay. To quantify the absolute abundance of each unique TCRbeta CDR3 rearrangement, sequence reads were collapsed and filtered. Productive Simpson clonality was computed per sample as the square root of Simpson's diversity index over productive rearrangements. TCRdb re-hosts the immuneACCESS table, in-frame sequences only. Its copies lack some clones; in the studies checked, an unresolved V gene accounts for under half of them, and the cause for the rest is not known. For V, J and clone size, that table is used; D and trimming come from the DNA. The sample contains about 20,000 clones, approximately 90% of them found a single time. Jointly, the top ten make up approximately 3.8% of the sample.

The collaborating institutions used their own protocols to collect whole blood in K2EDTA tubes. For TCRbeta analysis, collaborator samples were shipped as frozen whole blood, as isolated PBMCs, or as DNA extracted from either sample type. The sequence is built from TRBV11-2 and TRBJ2-7, with the D gene not confidently named. Source material: peripheral blood. The receptor comes from a man between 50 and 59 years old with active COVID-19. The sequence in DNA is TGTGCCAGCAGCTTAAGAGCCCTGAGTTACTACGAGCAGTACTTC. This encodes CASSLRALSYYEQYF.